This passage covers 28 T cell receptor beta chains from one sample sequenced in a study of cytomegalovirus exposure and HLA in healthy donors (dated by TCRdb to 2016 to 2017). Library prep was done by the immunoSEQ multiplex PCR assay. For the multiplex PCR, a mixture combining 60 forward primers for TCR Vbeta segments and 13 reverse primers for TCR Jbeta segments was used. The source is immuneACCESS, and TCRdb retained only in-frame sequences with V and J called. Part of the clones is not carried over; for the studies checked, unresolved V genes explain less than half of this, and the remainder is unexplained. The sample includes around 57,000 clones, with more than 70% observed a single time. The ten biggest clones cover more than 1.3% of the sample. The specimen was PBMCs. These receptors were collected from a man younger than 40 in good health and CMV-seropositive.

V usage is TRBV19 and J usage is TRBJ1-4; TRBD1 aligns across 7 bases. V dropped 5 bases and J dropped 0; count of bases not matched to a gene: 3. Germline CDR1 LNHDA, CDR2 SQIVND (reference sequence). The CDR3 has 15 residues. CDR3 region: CASSRDSATNEKLFF. The CDR3 nucleotides read TGTGCCAGTAGTCGGGACAGTGCAACTAATGAAAAACTGTTTTTT.

V usage is TRBV19 and J usage is TRBJ1-5, with TRBD1 matching over 8 bases. CDR1 and CDR2 from the germline V gene are LNHDA and SQIVND (reference sequence). There are 16 residues in the CDR3. The J segment lost 0 bases and the V segment lost 5 bases, leaving 6 bases of the junction unmatched. In DNA, the CDR3 is TGTGCCAGTAGTGCCCAGGGGGCTTTTAGCAATCAGCCCCAGCATTTT. As protein: CASSAQGAFSNQPQHF.

CDR3 DNA: TGTGCCAGCAGCCGCCGACCCGAGGCTGAAGCTTTCTTT. Protein product: CASSRRPEAEAFF. The rearrangement links TRBV5-5 to TRBJ1-1; no firm D call. Trimming stripped 4 bases from V and 6 bases from J, with 13 bases between. Germline V CDR1 and CDR2: SGHKS, YYEKEE (reference sequence). The CDR3 runs to 13 residues.

V is TRBV27 and J is TRBJ2-7; maybe TRBD2 (7 bases). Trimming removed 2 bases from V and 3 bases from J, with 17 bases in between. This CDR3 has 16 amino acids. Germline CDR1 MNHEY, CDR2 SMNVEV (reference sequence). CDR3 nucleotide sequence: TGTGCCAGCAGTTTACTCACTGGGGGAGGGGGCTACGAGCAGTACTTC. Its protein product is CASSLLTGGGGYEQYF.

The chain uses TRBV19 and TRBJ1-5; D might be TRBD1 (6 bases). The ends were cut back, 5 bases at V and 0 bases at J, with 14 bases in the middle. The germline CDR1 and CDR2 sequences are LNHDA and SQIVND (reference sequence). The CDR3 extends over 16 amino acids. The CDR3 DNA reads TGTGCCAGTAGTTTTGGACAGCTCTATAGCAATCAGCCCCAGCATTTT. Its protein is CASSFGQLYSNQPQHF.

This chain connects TRBV6-1 to TRBJ2-7; D is ambiguous. Germline loops: CDR1 MNHNS, CDR2 SASEGT. V lost 5 bases to trimming and J lost 1 base, with 9 bases between them. The CDR3 consists of 13 residues. In nucleotides, the CDR3 is TGTGCCAGCAGTAATGTCTTATCCTACGAGCAGTACTTC. It yields the protein CASSNVLSYEQYF.

V usage is TRBV6-5 and J usage is TRBJ2-7; no definite D call. Per germline, CDR1 MNHEY and CDR2 SVGAGI. V was pared by 2 bases and J by 1 base, with 9 bases between. The CDR3 is made up of 14 amino acids. The CDR3 loop reads CASSYGTNSYEQYF. CDR3 nucleotides: TGTGCCAGCAGTTACGGCACCAATTCCTACGAGCAGTACTTC.

The chain couples TRBV6-5 to TRBJ2-1; 9 bases are shared with TRBD1. Losses at the gene ends were 6 bases for V and 9 bases for J; bases not matched to a gene: 6. Germline V lookup: CDR1 MNHEY, CDR2 SVGAGI. CDR3 length: 13 residues. Here the CDR3 reads CASSPDRGSEQFF. For the CDR3, the DNA is TGTGCCAGCAGCCCGGACAGGGGTAGTGAGCAGTTCTTC.

The chain is built from TRBV5-4 and TRBJ1-4; maybe TRBD1 (5 bases). Trimming took off 3 bases at V and 5 bases at J, with 17 bases between the two ends. CDR1 is SGHNT and CDR2 is YYREEE in the germline V gene (reference sequence). The CDR3 spans 16 residues. The CDR3 DNA is TGTGCCAGCAGCTATTACAGGAGGGGCTCCAATGAAAAACTGTTTTTT. Its protein is CASSYYRRGSNEKLFF.

This chain connects TRBV7-7 to TRBJ1-1; 9 bases align to TRBD1. CDR1 is SSHAT and CDR2 is FNYEAQ in the germline V gene (reference sequence). This CDR3 is 13 amino acids long. The CDR3 DNA sequence: TGTGCTACCGGGACAGGGCTAAAAACTGAAGCTTTCTTT. Protein: CATGTGLKTEAFF.

The V call is TRBV14, the J call TRBJ1-6; D is unclear. V dropped 4 bases and J dropped 0 bases, with 4 bases sitting between them. The CDR3 has 14 residues. Germline V gene lookup returns CDR1 SGHDN and CDR2 FVKESK. CDR3 coding DNA: TGTGCCAGCAGCCGTAGCTCCTATAATTCACCCCTCCACTTT. Amino acids: CASSRSSYNSPLHF.

This clone was found a few times. The rearrangement uses TRBV28 and TRBJ1-2; D is possibly TRBD1 (5 bases). From germline, CDR1 is MDHEN and CDR2 SYDVKM. The CDR3 loop spans 16 amino acids. The V end was cut by 5 bases, the J end by 7 bases, with 23 bases between. The CDR3 protein is CASSATSVSSGFGYTF. Here the CDR3 DNA reads TGTGCCAGCAGTGCGACGTCGGTCTCTTCAGGGTTTGGCTACACCTTC.

The chain carries TRBV6-6 and TRBJ1-5; D uncertain. Trimming pared 5 bases from V and 4 bases from J, leaving 12 bases between. The germline CDR1 and CDR2 sequences are MNHNY and SVGAGI (reference sequence). This CDR3 contains 14 residues. The CDR3 DNA reads as TGTGCCAGCAGTCCCCTAGGCGGGAATCAGCCCCAGCATTTT. Its translation: CASSPLGGNQPQHF.

This chain links TRBV2 with TRBJ1-1; TRBD1 is a possible D gene (5 bases). V dropped 5 bases and J dropped 1 base, with 14 bases sitting between them. The CDR3 extends over 15 amino acids. Germline V gene lookup returns CDR1 SNHLY and CDR2 FYNNEI. The CDR3 DNA reads TGTGCCAGCAGTCTACTCCGGGGGGAGAACACTGAAGCTTTCTTT. Residues: CASSLLRGENTEAFF.

The chain has TRBV5-1 and TRBJ1-2; no reliable D call. Germline loops: CDR1 SGHRS, CDR2 YFSETQ. This CDR3 has 13 amino acids. The V end was cut by 0 bases, the J end by 3 bases, with 6 bases between. The DNA for the CDR3 is TGCGCCAGCAGCTTGGTGGCGGACTATGGCTACACCTTC. Protein product: CASSLVADYGYTF.

In this sample, this clone turned up a few times. The V call is TRBV4-1, the J call TRBJ1-1, with D hard to call. The germline V and J ends were trimmed by 7 bases and 1 base, with 7 bases remaining between them. There are 12 residues in the CDR3. Germline values: CDR1 MGHRA, CDR2 YSYEKL. CDR3 sequence (DNA): TGCGCCAGCACAGGCGAGAACACTGAAGCTTTCTTT. This encodes CASTGENTEAFF.

V usage is TRBV6-5 and J usage is TRBJ2-1; 10 bases align to TRBD2. CDR1 is MNHEY and CDR2 is SVGAGI in the germline V gene. Losses at the gene ends were 2 bases for V and 10 bases for J; bases not matched to a gene: 8. The CDR3 runs to 15 residues. The CDR3 spells CASSYRPSGRQEQFF. The CDR3 region has the DNA TGTGCCAGCAGTTACCGGCCTAGCGGGAGACAAGAGCAGTTCTTC.

This chain connects TRBV28 to TRBJ2-7, with TRBD2 matching over 8 bases. After removal of 4 bases from V and 5 bases from J, the junction contained 10 bases not matched to a gene. The CDR3 consists of 15 residues. Germline loops: CDR1 MDHEN, CDR2 SYDVKM. The CDR3 here is CASSSVGTRGNEQYF. CDR3 nucleotide sequence: TGTGCCAGCAGTTCAGTAGGGACTAGAGGGAACGAGCAGTACTTC.

As regards this clone: This sample also contains other DNA sequences that code for the same CDR3. The V and J genes are TRBV18 and TRBJ2-3; 8 nucleotides match TRBD1. CDR3 length equals 15 residues. Germline CDR1 is KGHSH and CDR2 is LQKENI. V lost 4 bases, J lost 5 bases, and 8 bases stayed unmatched. CDR3 DNA sequence: TGTGCCAGCTCACACAATCAGGGGGCGGGAGATACGCAGTATTTT. Encoded protein: CASSHNQGAGDTQYF. Variable domain in full (rest from reference TRBV18 and TRBJ2-3): NAGVMQNPRHLVRRRGQEARLRCSPMKGHSHVYWYRQLPEEGLKFMVYLQKENIIDESGMPKERFSAEFPKEGPSILRIQQVVRGDSAAYFCASSHNQGAGDTQYFGPGTRLTVL.

This clone appeared a few times. The chain is built from TRBV11-3 and TRBJ2-7; TRBD2 aligns across 13 bases. The ends lost 4 bases at V and 6 bases at J; junction bases unmatched: 18. The CDR3 is 19 amino acids. Looked up from germline, CDR1 is SGHNT and CDR2 is YENEEA. The CDR3, as DNA: TGTGCCAGCAGCTCTCCTCCGGGACTAGCGGGATATAGTCGGCGCGAGCAGTACTTC. Its protein product is CASSSPPGLAGYSRREQYF.

V and J are TRBV6-5 and TRBJ2-3; 8 nucleotides match TRBD2. The CDR3 runs 16 residues. From germline, CDR1 is MNHEY and CDR2 SVGAGI. The V segment lost 6 bases and the J segment 2 bases; nucleotides outside the gene matches: 10. The CDR3 sequence is CASSYTSGFNTDTQYF. The CDR3 bases are TGTGCCAGCAGCTACACTAGCGGCTTTAACACAGATACGCAGTATTTT.

V and J are TRBV7-9 and TRBJ1-5; 7 bases are shared with TRBD1. CDR3 length: 14 amino acids. J gave up 4 bases and V 5 bases, and 5 bases lay outside the gene matches. CDR1 and CDR2 from the germline V gene are SEHNR and FQNEAQ (reference sequence). For the CDR3, the DNA is TGTGCCAGCAGCCGACAGGGCGGTAATCAGCCCCAGCATTTT. It codes for CASSRQGGNQPQHF.

The chain uses TRBV11-2 and TRBJ2-2, with no clear D. In germline, CDR1 is SGHAT, CDR2 FQNNGV. The CDR3 runs 15 residues. The V end was cut by 2 bases, the J end by 3 bases, with 10 bases between. The CDR3 protein is CASSLYGGYTGELFF. The CDR3, as DNA: TGTGCCAGCAGCTTATACGGCGGATACACCGGGGAGCTGTTTTTT.

The rearrangement joins TRBV10-3 to TRBJ2-5; 9 nucleotides align to TRBD1. The last part of the DNA fits TRBJ2-7 better; the J call may be wrong. The V gene's germline CDR1 is ENHRY and CDR2 SYGVKD. CDR3 size: 15 residues. CDR3 nucleotides: TGTGCCATCAGTGACGGAGGGACAGGGTCCTACGAGCAGTACTTC. This gives the protein CAISDGGTGSYEQYF.

J is TRBJ1-1 and V is TRBV7-3; the match to TRBD1 covers 8 bases. Per germline, CDR1 SGHTA and CDR2 FQGTGA. The CDR3 is made up of 14 amino acids. V trimming: 6 bases; J trimming: 5 bases; junction bases outside the gene matches: 8. The CDR3 loop reads CASSSGGGDTEAFF. CDR3 DNA sequence: TGTGCCAGCAGTTCAGGGGGCGGAGATACTGAAGCTTTCTTT.

The chain uses TRBV11-2 and TRBJ1-2; a possible D gene is TRBD1 (5 bases). The CDR3 loop spans 16 amino acids. CDR1 is SGHAT and CDR2 is FQNNGV in the germline V gene. Trimming cost V 0 bases and J 4 bases, with 15 bases left between them. CDR3 sequence reads: CASSLEYGRALYGYTF. In DNA form, the CDR3 reads TGTGCCAGCAGCTTAGAATACGGCAGGGCACTCTATGGCTACACCTTC. Full variable domain (remainder filled in from reference TRBV11-2 and TRBJ1-2): EAGVAQSPRYKIIEKRQSVAFWCNPISGHATLYWYQQILGQGPKLLIQFQNNGVVDDSQLPKDRFSAERLKGVDSTLKIQPAKLEDSAVYLCASSLEYGRALYGYTFGSGTRLTVV.

The chain employs TRBV28 and TRBJ1-1, with D unresolved. Germline-derived CDR1 and CDR2 are MDHEN and SYDVKM. V lost 10 bases and J lost 9, with 21 bases in between. The CDR3 covers 13 residues. The CDR3 DNA reads TGTGCCACCCGCGCGGCCAACGACGGGAAAGCTTTCTTT. It is translated as CATRAANDGKAFF.

The chain uses TRBV5-1 and TRBJ2-1; D might be TRBD2 (5 bases). V dropped 5 bases and J dropped 8 bases, with 17 bases sitting between them. This CDR3 has 14 residues. Germline V gene data show CDR1 as SGHRS and CDR2 as YFSETQ. This CDR3 is CASSSTDEEDEQFF. The DNA of the CDR3 is TGCGCCAGCAGTTCGACCGATGAGGAGGATGAGCAGTTCTTC. Full variable domain (remainder filled in from reference TRBV5-1 and TRBJ2-1): KAGVTQTPRYLIKTRGQQVTLSCSPISGHRSVSWYQQTPGQGLQFLFEYFSETQRNKGNFPGRFSGRQFSNSRSEMNVSTLELGDSALYLCASSSTDEEDEQFFGPGTRLTVL.